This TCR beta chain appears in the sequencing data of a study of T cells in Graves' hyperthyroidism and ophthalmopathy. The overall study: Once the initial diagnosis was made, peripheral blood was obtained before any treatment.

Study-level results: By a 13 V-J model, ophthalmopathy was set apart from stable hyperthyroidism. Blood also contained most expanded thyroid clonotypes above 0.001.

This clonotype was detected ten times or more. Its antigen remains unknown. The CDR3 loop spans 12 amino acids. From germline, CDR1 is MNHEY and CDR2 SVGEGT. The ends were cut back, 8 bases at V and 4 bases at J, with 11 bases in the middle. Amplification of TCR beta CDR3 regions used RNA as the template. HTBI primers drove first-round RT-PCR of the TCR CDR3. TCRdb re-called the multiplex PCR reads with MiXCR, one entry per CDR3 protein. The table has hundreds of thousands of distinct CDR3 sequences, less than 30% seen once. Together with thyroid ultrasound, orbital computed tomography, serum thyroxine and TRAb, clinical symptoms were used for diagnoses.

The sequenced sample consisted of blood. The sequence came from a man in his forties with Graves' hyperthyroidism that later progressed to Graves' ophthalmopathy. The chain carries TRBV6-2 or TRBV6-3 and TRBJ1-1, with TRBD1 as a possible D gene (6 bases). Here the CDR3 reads CASGDRPTEAFF. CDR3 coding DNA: TGTGCCAGCGGCGACAGGCCCACTGAAGCTTTCTTT.